This TCR beta chain derives from a study of breast tumors, draining lymph nodes, adjacent tissues. The CDR3 sequence is 15 residues long. The V end lost 2 bases, the J end lost 2 bases, and 15 bases lay between the germline ends. Germline values: CDR1 DFQATT, CDR2 SNEGSKA (reference sequence). TCRdb passed the multiplex PCR reads through MiXCR, listing each CDR3 protein once. The sample has about 140,000 distinct CDR3 sequences, 30% to 35% seen once. The lymph nodes were axillary draining lymph nodes from breast cancer patients. This clonotype was seen repeatedly, ten times or more. No antigen is known for it. Findings and caveats of the study: The data were judged consistent with most tumor T cells coming from lymph node and expanding in tumor. The lymph node origin of tumor T cells was framed as consistent with a hypothesis, not demonstrated. Luminal-like breast cancer showed significantly greater tumor-nontumor repertoire similarity than basal-like breast cancer did.

Sequencing input: axillary lymph node tissue. The source is a female donor with breast cancer. Some clones in this sample may be carry-over from other donors' samples. The V and J genes are TRBV20-1 and TRBJ2-5; maybe TRBD2 (7 bases). The CDR3 region has the DNA TGCAGTGCTAGAAAAGGGGGGGGGCGGCAAGAGACCCAGTACTTC. This sequence encodes CSARKGGGRQETQYF.